The subject of this entry is one T cell receptor beta chain. These data are taken from a study of blood T cell repertoires in COVID-19. Overall study context: Material from acute and convalescent COVID-19 was sourced from the United States, Italy and Spain. Sources were T cells, B-cell-depleted T cells, or PBMCs; the material itself was cDNA or gDNA.

Study processing details: From reference gene primer amplification, estimates of nucleated cell counts were derived. Data came from immunoSEQ multiplex PCR; TCRdb stores just in-frame clones and leaves some out. D and trimming were read from the DNA, whereas the V and J calls and clone size are those reported in that table. The table lists some 150,000 clones, about nine tenths of them singletons. The CDR3 totals 14 residues. The germline gives CDR1 LGHNA, CDR2 YSLEER. The trim removed 1 base at V and 5 bases at J, leaving 4 bases unmatched. This chain uses TRBV4-3 with TRBJ1-2, with TRBD1 identical over 7 bases. The TCR sequence derives from a woman in her 70s with acute or convalescent COVID-19. Sequencing was done on a sample of peripheral blood. CDR3: CASSQGQGSYGYTF. CDR3 DNA sequence: TGCGCCAGCAGCCAAGGACAGGGTAGTTATGGCTACACCTTC.